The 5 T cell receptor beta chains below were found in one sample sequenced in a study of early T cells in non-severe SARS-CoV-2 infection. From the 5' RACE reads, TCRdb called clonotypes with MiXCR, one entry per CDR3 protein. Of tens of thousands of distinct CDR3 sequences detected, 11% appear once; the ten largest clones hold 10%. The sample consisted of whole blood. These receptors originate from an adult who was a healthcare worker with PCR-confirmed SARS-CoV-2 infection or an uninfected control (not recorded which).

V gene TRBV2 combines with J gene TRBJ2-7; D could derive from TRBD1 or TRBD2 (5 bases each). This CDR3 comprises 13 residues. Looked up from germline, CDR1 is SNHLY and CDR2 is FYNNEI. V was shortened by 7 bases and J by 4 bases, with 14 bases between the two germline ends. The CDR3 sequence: CASIRDHPYEQYF. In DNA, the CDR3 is TGTGCCAGCATCCGGGACCATCCTTACGAGCAGTACTTC. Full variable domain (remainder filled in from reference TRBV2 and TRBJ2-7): EPEVTQTPSHQVTQMGQEVILRCVPISNHLYFYWYRQILGQKVEFLVSFYNNEISEKSEIFDDQFSVERPDGSNFTLKIRSTKLEDSAMYFCASIRDHPYEQYFGPGTRLTVT.

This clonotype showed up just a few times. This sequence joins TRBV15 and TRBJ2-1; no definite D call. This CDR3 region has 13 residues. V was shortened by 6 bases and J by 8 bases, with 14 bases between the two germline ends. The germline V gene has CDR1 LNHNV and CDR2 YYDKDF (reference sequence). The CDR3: CATSPRQAHEQFF. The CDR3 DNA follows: TGTGCCACCAGTCCCCGGCAGGCCCATGAGCAGTTCTTC.

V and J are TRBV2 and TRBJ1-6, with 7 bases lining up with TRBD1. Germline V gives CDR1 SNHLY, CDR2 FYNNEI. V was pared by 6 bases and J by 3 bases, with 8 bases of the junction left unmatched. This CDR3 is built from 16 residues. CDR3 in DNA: TGTGCCAGCAGGGAACAGGGGTTCTACTATAATTCACCCCTCCACTTT. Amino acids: CASREQGFYYNSPLHF.

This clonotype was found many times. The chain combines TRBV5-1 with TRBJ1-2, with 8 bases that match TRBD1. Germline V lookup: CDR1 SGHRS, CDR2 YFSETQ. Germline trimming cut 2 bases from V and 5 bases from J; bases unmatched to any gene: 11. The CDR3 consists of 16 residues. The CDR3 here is CASSLGRTGRSYGYTF. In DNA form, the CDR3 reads TGCGCCAGCAGCTTAGGCAGGACAGGGAGGAGTTATGGCTACACCTTC.

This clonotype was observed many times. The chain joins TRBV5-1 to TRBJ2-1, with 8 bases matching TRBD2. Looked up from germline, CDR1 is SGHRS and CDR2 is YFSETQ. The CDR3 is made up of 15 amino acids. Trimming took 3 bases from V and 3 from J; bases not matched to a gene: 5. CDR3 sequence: CASSSTGTSYNEQFF. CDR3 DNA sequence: TGCGCCAGCAGCTCTACCGGGACTAGCTACAATGAGCAGTTCTTC.